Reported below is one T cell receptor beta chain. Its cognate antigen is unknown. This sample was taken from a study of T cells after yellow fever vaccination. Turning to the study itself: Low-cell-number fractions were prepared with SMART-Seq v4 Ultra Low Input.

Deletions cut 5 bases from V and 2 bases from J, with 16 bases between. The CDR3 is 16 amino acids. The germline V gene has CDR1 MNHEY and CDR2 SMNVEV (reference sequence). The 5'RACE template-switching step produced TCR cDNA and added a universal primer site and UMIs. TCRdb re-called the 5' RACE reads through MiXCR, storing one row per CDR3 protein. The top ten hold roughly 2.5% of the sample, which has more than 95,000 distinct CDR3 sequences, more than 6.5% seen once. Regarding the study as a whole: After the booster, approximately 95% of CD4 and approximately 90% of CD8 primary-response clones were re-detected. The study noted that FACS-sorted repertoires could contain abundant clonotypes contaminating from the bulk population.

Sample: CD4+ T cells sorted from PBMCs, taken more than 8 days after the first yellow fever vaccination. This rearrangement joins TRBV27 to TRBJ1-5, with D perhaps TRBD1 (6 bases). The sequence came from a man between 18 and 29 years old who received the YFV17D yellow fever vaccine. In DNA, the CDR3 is TGTGCCAGCAGTACCTCAGGGGAGGTCGGCAATCAGCCCCAGCATTTT. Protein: CASSTSGEVGNQPQHF.